This T cell receptor (beta chain) appears in the sequencing data of a study of blood T cell repertoires in COVID-19. The count of this clone is one. The repertoire was sequenced with immunoSEQ multiplex PCR; TCRdb's copy has only in-frame clones and lacks some. The data contain over 100,000 clones, roughly 91% of them singletons. The V gene's germline CDR1 is SGHVS and CDR2 FNYEAQ. This CDR3 spans 17 amino acids. V was cut by 6 bases and J by 0 bases, with 18 bases left in between. Sequencing used peripheral blood. The origin of this receptor is a human donor with acute or convalescent COVID-19. The donor label of this sample is uncertain. This chain uses TRBV7-6 with TRBJ2-1; tentative D call: TRBD2 (5 bases). The CDR3, as DNA: TGTGCCAGCAGTCCCGGTACTAGGGATAGCTCCTACAATGAGCAGTTCTTC. This encodes CASSPGTRDSSYNEQFF.